What follows are 23 T cell receptor beta chains derived from one specimen sequenced in a study of technical replicates of blood from several donors. TCRdb's copy holds only in-frame clones and misses some; the assay was immunoSEQ multiplex PCR. The data contain approximately 79,000 clones, 85% to 95% of them singletons. The sequenced sample was T cells isolated from PBMCs. Every receptor here comes from a human donor in good health.

The DNA of the CDR3 is TGCGCCAGCAGCGGACTAGCGGGGTCGACAGATACGCAGTATTTT. Amino acids: CASSGLAGSTDTQYF. The chain employs TRBV5-1 and TRBJ2-3; 12 positions match TRBD2. CDR1 SGHRS and CDR2 YFSETQ come from the germline V gene. V was pared by 4 bases and J by 3 bases, with 3 bases of the junction left unmatched. This CDR3 region has 15 residues.

This clone has only one observation. The genes are TRBV27 and TRBJ2-1; TRBD1 is a possible D gene (6 bases). The CDR3 is 14 amino acids. V was shortened by 2 bases and J by 8 bases, with 13 bases between the two germline ends. CDR1 and CDR2 (germline): MNHEY, SMNVEV (reference sequence). As DNA, the CDR3 is TGTGCCAGCAGTTTAGACAGGCCTTCGGATGAGCAGTTCTTC. It translates to CASSLDRPSDEQFF.

This chain uses TRBV9 with TRBJ2-2, with D possibly being TRBD2 (6 bases). The ends were cut back, 4 bases at V and 1 base at J, with 11 bases in the middle. Germline CDR1 reads SGDLS; CDR2 reads YYNGEE. The CDR3 loop spans 15 amino acids. CDR3 sequence (DNA): TGTGCCAGCAGCAGGGACTTCTTGAACACCGGGGAGCTGTTTTTT. It specifies CASSRDFLNTGELFF.

The chain recombines TRBV19 with TRBJ1-5, with D tentatively TRBD1 (6 bases). The V and J ends lost 4 bases and 3 bases respectively, with 13 bases between them. Germline lookup yields CDR1 LNHDA and CDR2 SQIVND (reference sequence). The CDR3 is 15 amino acids. CDR3 sequence reads: CASSTSGQPNQPQHF. Here the CDR3 DNA reads TGTGCCAGTAGTACCTCCGGACAGCCCAATCAGCCCCAGCATTTT.

V and J are TRBV27 and TRBJ1-2; the D gene is possibly TRBD1 (5 bases). The CDR3 runs 14 residues. The ends were cut back, 3 bases at V and 4 bases at J, with 12 bases in the middle. In germline, CDR1 is MNHEY, CDR2 SMNVEV (reference sequence). CDR3: CASSFGVGVYGYTF. The CDR3 DNA reads as TGTGCCAGCAGTTTCGGAGTAGGGGTCTATGGCTACACCTTC.

The chain recombines TRBV5-1 with TRBJ2-2; 8 bases are shared with TRBD1. Germline V lookup: CDR1 SGHRS, CDR2 YFSETQ. V shed 5 bases, J shed 4 bases, and the junction held 1 base outside the gene matches. This CDR3 contains 13 residues. In DNA, the CDR3 is TGCGCCAGCAGGACAGGGGTCACCGGGGAGCTGTTTTTT. Protein: CASRTGVTGELFF.

This clone has just one count. This chain joins TRBV5-6 and TRBJ1-2; 7 nucleotides align to TRBD1. The junction had 3 bases not matched to a gene; V was cut back by 0 bases and J by 4 bases. This CDR3 spans 14 amino acids. In germline, CDR1 is SGHDT, CDR2 YYEEEE. The CDR3 nucleotides read TGTGCCAGCAGCTTGGTGGCAGGGGGCTATGGCTACACCTTC. Translating gives CASSLVAGGYGYTF.

Only one count was recorded for this clone. This chain links TRBV11-3 with TRBJ2-1; possible D gene TRBD2, 6 bases. CDR3 length: 14 residues. Germline values: CDR1 SGHNT, CDR2 YENEEA. The V gene lost 3 bases and the J gene lost 4 bases, with 10 bases spanning the gap. CDR3 in DNA: TGTGCCAGCAGCTTTGGTAGCGGTTACAATGAGCAGTTCTTC. Translation: CASSFGSGYNEQFF.

The rearrangement joins TRBV28 to TRBJ1-4; maybe TRBD1 (5 bases). Germline assignment: CDR1 MDHEN and CDR2 SYDVKM. The ends were cut back, 3 bases at V and 0 bases at J, with 17 bases in the middle. The CDR3 is 18 residues long. This chain's CDR3 is CASSFGREDTSTNEKLFF. The DNA for the CDR3 is TGTGCCAGCAGTTTTGGGAGGGAGGACACTTCAACTAATGAAAAACTGTTTTTT.

The chain carries TRBV5-1 and TRBJ2-7; 8 bases match TRBD1. CDR1 and CDR2 from the germline V gene are SGHRS and YFSETQ. Losses at the gene ends were 2 bases for V and 5 bases for J; bases not matched to a gene: 6. The CDR3 loop spans 14 amino acids. CDR3 in DNA: TGCGCCAGCAGCTTTACAGGGGGAATCAACGAGCAGTACTTC. The encoded protein is CASSFTGGINEQYF.

This chain connects TRBV5-6 to TRBJ2-5; 8 bases fit TRBD1. The CDR3 sequence is 16 residues long. Germline V gene lookup returns CDR1 SGHDT and CDR2 YYEEEE. The J segment lost 3 bases and the V segment lost 2 bases, leaving 9 bases of the junction unmatched. The chain's CDR3 is CASSFVRDRPKETQYF. The DNA for the CDR3 is TGTGCCAGCAGCTTCGTCCGGGACAGGCCTAAAGAGACCCAGTACTTC.

The sample holds one count of this clone. The CDR3 coding sequence is TGTGCCGGGAAGGGACAGCCCTACGAGCAGTACTTC. Its protein is CAGKGQPYEQYF. The V call is TRBV2, the J call TRBJ2-7; 7 nucleotides match TRBD1. CDR3 size: 12 residues. Germline values: CDR1 SNHLY, CDR2 FYNNEI. V was clipped by 11 bases and J by 2 bases; unmatched bases: 6.

This chain uses TRBV19 with TRBJ2-6; D is perhaps TRBD1 (6 bases). This CDR3 is built from 15 residues. The ends were cut back, 5 bases at V and 1 base at J, with 9 bases in the middle. From germline, CDR1 is LNHDA and CDR2 SQIVND (reference sequence). The chain's CDR3 is CASSDGTSGANVLTF. The CDR3 region has the DNA TGTGCCAGTAGTGATGGGACATCTGGGGCCAACGTCCTGACTTTC.

J is TRBJ1-3 and V is TRBV2, with 8 nucleotides matching TRBD1. This CDR3 comprises 14 residues. Germline V gene lookup returns CDR1 SNHLY and CDR2 FYNNEI. With V trimmed by 5 bases and J by 2 bases, 2 bases remained unmatched. This CDR3 reads CASSLQGAGNTIYF. In DNA form, the CDR3 reads TGTGCCAGCAGTTTACAGGGGGCTGGAAACACCATATATTTT.

The chain combines TRBV6-5 with TRBJ2-4, with TRBD1 identical over 8 bases. The V gene's germline CDR1 is MNHEY and CDR2 SVGAGI. V shed 2 bases, J shed 4 bases, and the junction held 4 bases outside the gene matches. The CDR3 extends over 15 amino acids. The CDR3 DNA reads as TGTGCCAGCAGTTACAACACAGGGGGAAAAAACATTCAGTACTTC. Amino acid sequence: CASSYNTGGKNIQYF.

The J gene is TRBJ1-2, the V gene TRBV7-9, with unresolved D. V gave up 5 bases and J gave up 3 bases, with 7 bases separating them. Germline values: CDR1 SEHNR, CDR2 FQNEAQ (reference sequence). The CDR3 covers 12 residues. The CDR3 DNA follows: TGTGCCAGCAGCCGAGAGTACTATGGCTACACCTTC. Its protein is CASSREYYGYTF.

V usage is TRBV5-1 and J usage is TRBJ1-1; TRBD1 agrees at 8 bases. Trimming cost V 0 bases and J 8 bases; bases outside gene matches: 3. This CDR3 comprises 13 residues. Germline lookup yields CDR1 SGHRS and CDR2 YFSETQ. CDR3 nucleotides: TGCGCCAGCAGCTTGGTAGGGACAGGCGAAGCTTTCTTT. This translates into CASSLVGTGEAFF.

On this clone itself: The conserved closing phenylalanine or tryptophan is absent in this CDR3, likely reflecting a read error. The limits of the CDR3 on the DNA are not certain, so only TCRdb's listed CDR3 is given. This chain uses TRBV6-6 with TRBJ2-7; whether TRBD1, the table's D call, matches the DNA was not checked. CDR1 is MNHNY, CDR2 SVGAGI, per germline (reference sequence). Both ends counted, the CDR3 spans 10 residues. The CDR3 here is CASSYSGQGI.

This clone has a handful of counts. V is TRBV27 and J is TRBJ1-2; tentative D call: TRBD1 (5 bases). The CDR3 totals 13 residues. Trimming stripped 4 bases from V and 8 bases from J, with 14 bases between. From germline, CDR1 is MNHEY and CDR2 SMNVEV (reference sequence). In DNA, the CDR3 is TGTGCCAGCAGTTCTCAGGGCCCGAGCGGCTACACCTTC. Amino acid sequence: CASSSQGPSGYTF.

The V gene is TRBV29-1, the J gene TRBJ1-2; a weak D match, TRBD1 (6 bases). V was cut by 6 bases and J by 8 bases, with 13 bases left in between. Germline V gives CDR1 SQVTM, CDR2 ANQGSEA. The CDR3 covers 11 residues. The CDR3 reads CSVDRQGGYTF. CDR3 coding DNA: TGCAGCGTAGACAGGCAAGGAGGCTACACCTTC.

The chain links TRBV7-9 to TRBJ1-1; D call uncertain. Germline CDR1 reads SEHNR; CDR2 reads FQNEAQ (reference sequence). The ends were cut back, 2 bases at V and 4 bases at J, with 8 bases in the middle. The CDR3 contains 13 residues. CDR3 sequence (DNA): TGTGCCAGCAGCTTATCGGTGAGCACTGAAGCTTTCTTT. Translation: CASSLSVSTEAFF.

J is TRBJ2-5 and V is TRBV7-9; weak D call: TRBD2 (5 bases). V was shortened by 2 bases and J by 5 bases, with 9 bases between the two germline ends. This CDR3 is 13 amino acids long. Germline V gives CDR1 SEHNR, CDR2 FQNEAQ (reference sequence). CDR3 protein: CASSLTEVETQYF. As DNA, the CDR3 is TGTGCCAGCAGCTTAACGGAGGTTGAGACCCAGTACTTC.

V usage is TRBV5-6 and J usage is TRBJ2-4; D is ambiguous. This CDR3 is built from 13 residues. Trimming left V 0 bases short and J 8 bases short, with 9 bases between. The germline V gene encodes CDR1 SGHDT and CDR2 YYEEEE. CDR3 coding DNA: TGTGCCAGCAGCTTGGAGCGAACCCACATTCAGTACTTC. It translates to CASSLERTHIQYF.